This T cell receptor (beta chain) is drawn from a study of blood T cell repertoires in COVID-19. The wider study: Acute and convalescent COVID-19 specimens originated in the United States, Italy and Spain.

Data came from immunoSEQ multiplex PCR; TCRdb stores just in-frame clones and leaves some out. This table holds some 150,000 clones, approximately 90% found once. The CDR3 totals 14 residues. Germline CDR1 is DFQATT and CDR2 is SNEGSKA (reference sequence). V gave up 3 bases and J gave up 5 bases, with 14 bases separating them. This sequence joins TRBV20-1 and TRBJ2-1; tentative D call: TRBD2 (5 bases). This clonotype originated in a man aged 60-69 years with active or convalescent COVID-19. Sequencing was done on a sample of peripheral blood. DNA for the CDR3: TGCAGTGCTAGTGAGGGAGCTACCGACAATGAGCAGTTCTTC. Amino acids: CSASEGATDNEQFF.